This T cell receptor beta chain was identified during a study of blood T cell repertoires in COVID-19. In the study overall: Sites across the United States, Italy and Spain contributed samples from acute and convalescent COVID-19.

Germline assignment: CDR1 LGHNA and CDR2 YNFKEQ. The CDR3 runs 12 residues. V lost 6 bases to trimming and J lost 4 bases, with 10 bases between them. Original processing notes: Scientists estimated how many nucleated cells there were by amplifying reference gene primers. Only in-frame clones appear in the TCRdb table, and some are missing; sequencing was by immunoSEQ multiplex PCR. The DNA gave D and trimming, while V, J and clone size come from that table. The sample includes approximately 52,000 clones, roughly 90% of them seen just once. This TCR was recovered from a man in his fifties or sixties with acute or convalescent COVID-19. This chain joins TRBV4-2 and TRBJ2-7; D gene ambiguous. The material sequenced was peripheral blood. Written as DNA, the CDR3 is TGTGCCAGCAGAGCCTCCGGTTACGAGCAGTACTTC. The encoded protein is CASRASGYEQYF.